A selection of T cell receptor beta chains follows, all from one sample in a study of cytomegalovirus exposure and HLA in healthy donors. The assay was immunoSEQ multiplex PCR, and TCRdb's table has in-frame clones only and misses some. The sample has roughly 80,000 clones. The sequencing sample was made of PBMCs. These receptors all stem from a man in his fifties or sixties in good health and CMV-seropositive. The CDR3 runs from the conserved cysteine through the conserved F or W. Each record gives: J gene, V gene, D gene, CDR3 protein, CDR3 DNA. A D gene is named only where the DNA matches it firmly.

TRBJ2-5,TRBV27,TRBD2,CASSSGLAGGQETQYF,TGTGCCAGCAGTTCGGGACTAGCGGGGGGACAAGAGACCCAGTACTTC
TRBJ2-3,TRBV19,TRBD2,CVLRKLEGLAVSTDTQYF,TGTGTCCTCAGGAAGTTGGAGGGTCTAGCGGTTAGCACAGATACGCAGTATTTT
TRBJ1-2,TRBV6-1,TRBD1,CASSEEGAYGYTF,TGTGCCAGCAGTGAGGAGGGGGCCTATGGCTACACCTTC
TRBJ2-2,TRBV13,TRBD1,CASSASPGTGYRVLSLCGELFF,TGTGCCAGCAGCGCAAGTCCGGGGACAGGTTATAGAGTACTTTCTTTATGTGGGGAGCTGTTTTTT
TRBJ1-2,TRBV4-1,-,CASSHPRGPGFYGYTF,TGCGCCAGCAGCCATCCCCGAGGGCCAGGATTCTATGGCTACACCTTC
TRBJ1-6,TRBV10-3,TRBD1,CAISPGTGDAYNSPLHF,TGTGCCATCAGCCCAGGGACAGGGGACGCCTATAATTCACCCCTCCACTTT
TRBJ1-6,TRBV7-2,-,CASRGDSYNSPLHF,TGTGCCAGCAGGGGCGACAGCTATAATTCACCCCTCCACTTT
TRBJ2-5,TRBV9,-,CASSVQSGETQYF,TGTGCCAGCAGCGTACAGTCAGGAGAGACCCAGTACTTC
TRBJ2-5,TRBV13,-,CASSRTGSLRGETQYF,TGTGCCAGCAGCCGCACAGGGAGTCTGCGTGGGGAGACCCAGTACTTC
TRBJ1-1,TRBV5-6,-,CASARDTLTEAFF,TGTGCCAGCGCCCGGGACACCCTCACTGAAGCTTTCTTT
TRBJ2-3,TRBV5-8,-,CASSLQITQYF,TGTGCCAGCAGCTTGCAAATTACGCAGTATTTT
TRBJ1-2,TRBV6-6,-,CASSYSGRGTYGYTF,TGTGCCAGCAGTTACTCGGGCAGGGGAACCTATGGCTACACCTTC
TRBJ2-2,TRBV19,TRBD2,CASSTSGLAEANTGELFF,TGTGCCAGTAGTACCTCGGGACTAGCGGAAGCGAACACCGGGGAGCTGTTTTTT
TRBJ2-2,TRBV11-3,TRBD2,CASSSGTSVTGELFF,TGTGCCAGCAGCTCCGGGACTAGCGTAACCGGGGAGCTGTTTTTT
TRBJ2-3,TRBV19,TRBD2,CARSKLEGLAVSTDTQYF,TGTGCTCGGAGCAAGTTGGAGGGTCTAGCGGTTAGCACAGATACGCAGTATTTT
TRBJ1-2,TRBV10-3,TRBD1,CAISESRSGQGYGYTF,TGTGCCATCAGTGAGTCGAGGTCGGGACAGGGATATGGCTACACCTTC
TRBJ2-3,TRBV14,TRBD1,CASSQDAYSGSISGGTQYF,TGTGCCAGCAGCCAAGACGCCTACTCAGGGAGCATCTCAGGGGGTACGCAGTATTTT
TRBJ1-5,TRBV28,TRBD1,CASSFSRQGNQPQHF,TGTGCCAGCAGTTTTTCCCGACAGGGAAATCAGCCCCAGCATTTT
TRBJ2-1,TRBV5-1,-,CASRLSGSYNEQFF,TGCGCCAGCAGACTAAGCGGCTCCTACAATGAGCAGTTCTTC
TRBJ2-7,TRBV6-1,TRBD1,CASAGQGLYEQYF,TGTGCCAGCGCCGGACAGGGGCTCTACGAGCAGTACTTC
TRBJ1-3,TRBV9,-,CASSVGGGPGNTIYF,TGTGCCAGCAGCGTCGGGGGGGGGCCGGGAAACACCATATATTTT
TRBJ1-1,TRBV10-3,TRBD1,CAISGGTGGTEAFF,TGTGCCATCAGTGGGGGGACAGGGGGCACTGAAGCTTTCTTT
TRBJ1-6,TRBV5-1,-,CASSPGSKNSPLHF,TGCGCCAGCAGCCCCGGGTCAAAAAACTCACCCCTCCACTTT
TRBJ2-3,TRBV4-1,-,CASSQGNQVRTDTQYF,TGCGCCAGCAGCCAAGGTAATCAGGTTCGCACAGATACGCAGTATTTT
TRBJ2-6,TRBV5-1,-,CASSLTTGANVLTF,TGCGCCAGCAGCTTGACAACGGGGGCCAACGTCCTGACTTTC
TRBJ1-5,TRBV18,-,CASSPGRGLNQPQHF,TGTGCCAGCTCACCGGGCAGGGGCCTCAATCAGCCCCAGCATTTT
TRBJ2-2,TRBV4-2,-,CASSLSTGELFF,TGTGCCAGCAGCCTATCCACCGGGGAGCTGTTTTTT
TRBJ2-5,TRBV5-1,TRBD2,CASSLGLAGARGQETQYF,TGCGCCAGCAGCCTGGGACTAGCGGGGGCCCGTGGCCAAGAGACCCAGTACTTC
TRBJ1-2,TRBV7-8,TRBD1,CASSFGQGGTNYGYTF,TGTGCCAGCAGCTTTGGACAGGGGGGAACTAACTATGGCTACACCTTC
TRBJ1-2,TRBV18,TRBD1,CASSHGQGAYYGYTF,TGTGCCAGCTCCCACGGACAGGGCGCGTACTATGGCTACACCTTC
TRBJ2-1,TRBV4-1,-,CASSHPGTEQFF,TGCGCCAGCAGCCACCCCGGGACAGAGCAGTTCTTC
TRBJ2-2,TRBV10-3,-,CAISDPKVYTGASDTGELFF,TGTGCCATCAGTGATCCTAAGGTCTACACTGGGGCGTCGGACACCGGGGAGCTGTTTTTT
TRBJ1-2,TRBV18,TRBD1,CASSLGQTQFYGYTF,TGTGCCAGCTCGCTGGGACAGACCCAATTCTATGGCTACACCTTC
TRBJ1-2,TRBV19,TRBD1,CASSLRQGNYGYTF,TGTGCCAGTAGTCTAAGACAGGGGAACTATGGCTACACCTTC
TRBJ1-3,TRBV30,-,CAWTPENTIYF,TGTGCCTGGACCCCAGAAAACACCATATATTTT
TRBJ2-6,TRBV5-4,-,CASSSQGAGANVLTF,TGTGCCAGCAGCTCACAGGGAGCTGGGGCCAACGTCCTGACTTTC
TRBJ1-1,TRBV5-1,-,CASSVSRDTEAFF,TGCGCCAGCAGCGTCTCACGAGACACTGAAGCTTTCTTT
TRBJ2-7,TRBV10-1,-,CASRAGHSWVQYF,TGCGCCAGCAGAGCGGGTCATTCCTGGGTGCAGTACTTC
TRBJ1-2,TRBV19,-,CASTPRGNYGYTF,TGTGCCAGTACCCCCAGAGGGAACTATGGCTACACCTTC
TRBJ2-5,TRBV13,TRBD1,CASSQTGQGKETQYF,TGTGCCAGCAGCCAGACGGGACAGGGAAAAGAGACCCAGTACTTC
TRBJ2-7,TRBV28,-,CASKDPGYSSSYEQYF,TGTGCCAGCAAGGATCCAGGGTACAGTAGCTCCTACGAGCAGTACTTC
TRBJ1-1,TRBV20-1,-,CSASANTEAFF,TGCAGTGCAAGCGCGAACACTGAAGCTTTCTTT
TRBJ2-5,TRBV13,-,CASSLGTGRNQETQYF,TGTGCCAGCAGCTTAGGTACGGGAAGGAACCAAGAGACCCAGTACTTC
TRBJ2-1,TRBV14,TRBD2,CASSPLAGEGNEQFF,TGTGCCAGCAGCCCGCTAGCGGGGGAGGGCAATGAGCAGTTCTTC
TRBJ2-1,TRBV4-1,TRBD2,CASSQDTSGFSDNEQFF,TGCGCCAGCAGCCAAGACACTAGCGGGTTCTCCGACAATGAGCAGTTCTTC
TRBJ1-1,TRBV6-1,-,CASRRRTEAFF,TGTGCCAGCCGACGGAGGACTGAAGCTTTCTTT
TRBJ2-1,TRBV9,TRBD1,CASSAGGPSYNEQFF,TGTGCCAGCAGCGCAGGGGGACCCTCCTACAATGAGCAGTTCTTC
TRBJ1-4,TRBV4-1,TRBD1,CASSQAGTGAEKLFF,TGCGCCAGCAGCCAAGCCGGGACAGGGGCCGAAAAACTGTTTTTT
TRBJ1-4,TRBV7-2,-,CASSITGLTNEKLFF,TGTGCCAGCAGCATTACAGGTTTAACTAATGAAAAACTGTTTTTT
TRBJ1-6,TRBV30,-,CAWTGGLLGDSPLHF,TGTGCCTGGACGGGAGGTCTACTTGGAGATTCACCCCTCCACTTT